This T cell receptor beta chain originates from a study of blood T cell repertoires in COVID-19. Whole-study context: In each case, the material was cDNA or gDNA derived from T cells, B-cell-depleted T cells, or PBMCs.

TCRdb's copy holds only in-frame clones and misses some; the assay was immunoSEQ multiplex PCR. The sample carries approximately 260,000 clones, about 86% recorded once. V shed 2 bases, J shed 5 bases, and the junction held 4 bases outside the gene matches. Germline V gives CDR1 SGHNT, CDR2 YYREEE (reference sequence). CDR3 length: 15 amino acids. This study enrolled people aged 18 to 89 from around 26 US geographic areas. This rearrangement joins TRBV5-4 to TRBJ2-4, with 10 bases lining up with TRBD1. The sample consisted of PBMCs or T cells enriched from blood (not recorded which). The receptor was derived from a man under 40 with acute COVID-19. The CDR3 nucleotides are TGTGCCAGCAGCTTTGGGGGGACAGGGGAAAACATTCAGTACTTC. Residues: CASSFGGTGENIQYF.